This section outlines one T cell receptor (beta chain) sequence together with its context. What it binds is not known. The entry originates in a study of T cell responses to AZD1222 COVID-19 vaccine. Trimming removed 5 bases from V and 7 bases from J, with 15 bases in between. CDR1 is PRHDT and CDR2 is FYEKMQ in the germline V gene (reference sequence). CDR3 length: 13 residues. Sequencing used immunoSEQ multiplex PCR; TCRdb keeps in-frame clones, though not all of them. The top ten hold approximately 12% of the sample, which has some 120,000 clones, 75% to 90% seen once. General study results and limits: A mostly white British donor set with more females was recruited, and clonal diversity was possibly underestimated. Seropositive status at baseline applied to only a handful of AZD1222 recipients. Spike-specific TCR breadth rose after two AZD1222 doses, and depth rose as well. Repertoires in all cases were sampled only once the peak T cell response had passed.

The specimen was peripheral blood, collected on day 0 of MenACWY control vaccination. This TCR derives from an adult in good health. V usage is TRBV13 and J usage is TRBJ2-7, with D tentatively TRBD1 or TRBD2 (5 bases each). The CDR3 coding sequence is TGTGCCAGCAGCCCACGGGACGGCGGAGAGCAGTACTTC. This gives the protein CASSPRDGGEQYF.